This record covers a single T cell receptor beta chain. Its antigen is unknown. It was CD45RO-negative cells, positively selected for CCR7, that made up naive CD8 cells, with terminally differentiated effector memory CD45RA+ cells excluded. These data originate in a study of shared clonotypes between healthy human individuals. Study overall: Aged 18 to 49, the donors were two women and a few men. The study's findings and limits: An expected dependence of interdonor clonotype sharing on sequencing depth was noted.

V was cut by 2 bases and J by 0 bases, with 10 bases left in between. This CDR3 contains 15 residues. Germline CDR1 and CDR2: MDHEN and SYDVKM. In the source study's methods: Filtering differed, since immunoSEQ gave only junction sequences and no quality scores. The data were produced by immunoSEQ multiplex PCR, yet TCRdb's version contains in-frame clones alone and is incomplete. D and trimming come from the DNA, and the V and J calls and clone size come from that table. The table records roughly 650,000 clones, roughly 95% of them present only once. Source material: naive CD8+ T cells sorted from blood. This chain joins TRBV28 and TRBJ2-5; no reliable D call. This receptor was obtained from a woman aged 25-40 years in good health. The chain's CDR3 is CASSLRRSYQETQYF. DNA for the CDR3: TGTGCCAGCAGTTTACGTCGCTCCTACCAAGAGACCCAGTACTTC.